These T cell receptor beta chains were read from a single sample in a study of T cell responses to AZD1222 COVID-19 vaccine. Sequencing was performed with immunoSEQ multiplex PCR; in TCRdb, only in-frame clones are kept and a portion is missing. The sample includes 130,000 or so clones, around 94% of them seen just once. The starting material was peripheral blood, obtained on day 0 of AZD1222 vaccination. The receptor source for this set is an adult in good health. Each CDR3 is given without its conserved first and last residue. Each record gives: J gene, V gene, clone size, CDR3 protein. Rows give clone size only sometimes, using once, few, many, or a class for an expanded clone.

j_call: TRBJ2-1; v_call: TRBV19; clone_size: .; cdr3_aa: ASSTSSLKSGSWF
j_call: TRBJ1-5; v_call: TRBV7-9; clone_size: .; cdr3_aa: ASSLDRVGPNQPQH
j_call: TRBJ2-3; v_call: TRBV18; clone_size: .; cdr3_aa: ASSPPNLAGPTDTQY
j_call: TRBJ2-7; v_call: TRBV9; clone_size: .; cdr3_aa: ASSSGRGQVSDEQY
j_call: TRBJ2-3; v_call: TRBV4-1; clone_size: few; cdr3_aa: ASSQELVTDTQY
j_call: TRBJ1-5; v_call: TRBV5-6; clone_size: once; cdr3_aa: ASSLAGGGQPQH
j_call: TRBJ2-7; v_call: TRBV7-9; clone_size: few; cdr3_aa: ASSTTGDSYEQY
j_call: TRBJ2-3; v_call: TRBV5-6; clone_size: .; cdr3_aa: ASSLMGDTQY
j_call: TRBJ2-5; v_call: TRBV6-1; clone_size: .; cdr3_aa: ASSEGWGGPLETQY
j_call: TRBJ2-7; v_call: TRBV5-6; clone_size: .; cdr3_aa: ASSLTSGRGEQY
j_call: TRBJ2-1; v_call: TRBV19; clone_size: .; cdr3_aa: ASSLNSPDNEQF
j_call: TRBJ1-3; v_call: TRBV28; clone_size: .; cdr3_aa: ASNLGSFSGNTIY
j_call: TRBJ1-5; v_call: TRBV19; clone_size: .; cdr3_aa: ASRPVRGANQPQH
j_call: TRBJ2-3; v_call: TRBV6-4; clone_size: .; cdr3_aa: ASSDSKGADTQY
j_call: TRBJ2-2; v_call: TRBV19; clone_size: .; cdr3_aa: ASSIVHTGGELF
j_call: TRBJ1-5; v_call: TRBV19; clone_size: .; cdr3_aa: ASSIGGGQPQH
j_call: TRBJ2-7; v_call: TRBV7-6; clone_size: few; cdr3_aa: ASSPRTGSSYEQY
j_call: TRBJ1-6; v_call: TRBV7-2; clone_size: .; cdr3_aa: ASSLYRQNSPLH
j_call: TRBJ2-5; v_call: TRBV5-1; clone_size: .; cdr3_aa: ASSDQETQY
j_call: TRBJ1-5; v_call: TRBV28; clone_size: .; cdr3_aa: ASSGQGANQPQH
j_call: TRBJ1-2; v_call: TRBV5-6; clone_size: .; cdr3_aa: ASTFTGRYYGYT
j_call: TRBJ2-5; v_call: TRBV2; clone_size: .; cdr3_aa: ASRLRGTQETQY
j_call: TRBJ2-3; v_call: TRBV2; clone_size: .; cdr3_aa: ASRPTSGRGADTQY
j_call: TRBJ2-1; v_call: TRBV5-1; clone_size: .; cdr3_aa: ASSFTGESYNEQF
j_call: TRBJ1-3; v_call: TRBV11-3; clone_size: .; cdr3_aa: ASSSDRGTIY
j_call: TRBJ2-7; v_call: TRBV6-5; clone_size: .; cdr3_aa: ASSYFLTSGRDEQY
j_call: TRBJ2-2; v_call: TRBV6-5; clone_size: .; cdr3_aa: ASTLRLQRTGELF
j_call: TRBJ2-7; v_call: TRBV27; clone_size: .; cdr3_aa: ASSLWASGSYEQY
j_call: TRBJ2-1; v_call: TRBV19; clone_size: .; cdr3_aa: ASSRDTAYNEQF
j_call: TRBJ1-2; v_call: TRBV25-1; clone_size: .; cdr3_aa: ASSEYYRIHTDGYT
j_call: TRBJ2-1; v_call: TRBV19; clone_size: .; cdr3_aa: ASTEYNEQF
j_call: TRBJ2-3; v_call: TRBV15; clone_size: .; cdr3_aa: ATSRDDLADTQY
j_call: TRBJ1-1; v_call: TRBV5-4; clone_size: .; cdr3_aa: ASSGGSGNTEAF
j_call: TRBJ2-1; v_call: TRBV6-2/TRBV6-3; clone_size: .; cdr3_aa: ASSYRQGVYNEQF
j_call: TRBJ2-1; v_call: TRBV4-3; clone_size: .; cdr3_aa: ASSQGLAGNDEQF
j_call: TRBJ1-2; v_call: TRBV27; clone_size: .; cdr3_aa: ASKIQGVDYGYT
j_call: TRBJ1-1; v_call: TRBV6-2/TRBV6-3; clone_size: .; cdr3_aa: ASSPLTGVGTEAF
j_call: TRBJ1-1; v_call: TRBV30; clone_size: once; cdr3_aa: AWSLPGRGGAF
j_call: TRBJ2-3; v_call: TRBV9; clone_size: .; cdr3_aa: ASSVDVTDTQY
j_call: TRBJ2-7; v_call: TRBV28; clone_size: .; cdr3_aa: ASTSGATGYEQY
j_call: TRBJ2-7; v_call: TRBV18; clone_size: once; cdr3_aa: ASSPGQLTYEQY
j_call: TRBJ1-1; v_call: TRBV7-2; clone_size: .; cdr3_aa: ASSSHGTGYVVTEAF
j_call: TRBJ1-1; v_call: TRBV24-1; clone_size: .; cdr3_aa: ATSATGKNTEAF
j_call: TRBJ2-1; v_call: TRBV6-5; clone_size: .; cdr3_aa: ASSYTSGALDEQF
j_call: TRBJ2-7; v_call: TRBV28; clone_size: few; cdr3_aa: ATGGTGYIGGKEQY
j_call: TRBJ2-5; v_call: TRBV7-2; clone_size: .; cdr3_aa: ASSLARGRETQY
j_call: TRBJ1-1; v_call: TRBV4-3; clone_size: .; cdr3_aa: ASSQTTGGTEAF
j_call: TRBJ2-7; v_call: TRBV28; clone_size: .; cdr3_aa: ASTQRQGSYEQY
j_call: TRBJ2-1; v_call: TRBV19; clone_size: .; cdr3_aa: ASSNFSRQGPRKNEQF
j_call: TRBJ1-3; v_call: TRBV4-1; clone_size: .; cdr3_aa: ASSQEGGSGNTIY
j_call: TRBJ1-5; v_call: TRBV30; clone_size: .; cdr3_aa: AWSLGSGNQPQH
j_call: TRBJ1-5; v_call: TRBV7-2; clone_size: .; cdr3_aa: ASSLGQTYQPQH
j_call: TRBJ2-7; v_call: TRBV29-1; clone_size: .; cdr3_aa: SVVGGPSYEQY
j_call: TRBJ2-7; v_call: TRBV5-5; clone_size: once; cdr3_aa: ASSQTDRQFYEQY
j_call: TRBJ1-5; v_call: TRBV4-2; clone_size: .; cdr3_aa: ASSQEQGNQPQH
j_call: TRBJ1-2; v_call: TRBV6-5; clone_size: .; cdr3_aa: ASTVQGGGLEMYT